These 3 T cell receptor beta chains were all obtained from the same sample, sequenced in a study of technical replicates of blood from several donors. TCRdb's copy holds only in-frame clones and misses some; the assay was immunoSEQ multiplex PCR. The sample holds fewer than 80,000 clones, roughly nine tenths seen once. Sequencing used PBMCs. Receptors originate from a human donor in good health. Some clones in this sample may be carry-over from other donors' samples.

The chain combines TRBV11-3 with TRBJ2-2, with D perhaps TRBD2 (5 bases). Germline V gene lookup returns CDR1 SGHNT and CDR2 YENEEA. V lost 4 bases and J 7 bases, leaving 10 bases between the germline ends. The CDR3 has 13 residues. This CDR3 is CASSSPRDGELFF. Here the CDR3 DNA reads TGTGCCAGCAGCTCCCCACGGGACGGGGAGCTGTTTTTT.

J is TRBJ1-1 and V is TRBV20-1; D gene ambiguous. Germline values: CDR1 DFQATT, CDR2 SNEGSKA (reference sequence). Deletions cut 6 bases from V and 1 base from J, with 6 bases between. There are 11 residues in the CDR3. In nucleotides, the CDR3 is TGCAGTGCGAGGAGGAACACTGAAGCTTTCTTT. Its protein is CSARRNTEAFF.

V usage is TRBV7-2 and J usage is TRBJ2-7; perhaps TRBD2 as D (6 bases). V lost 6 bases and J lost 3, with 9 bases in between. Germline lookup yields CDR1 SGHTA and CDR2 FQGNSA. This CDR3 contains 12 residues. The DNA of the CDR3 is TGTGCCAGCAGGGCGGGACGCTACGAGCAGTACTTC. Amino acid sequence: CASRAGRYEQYF.